These 23 T cell receptor beta chains came from one sample sequenced in a study of T cell repertoires in aging, cancer and after chemotherapy. A mixed TRB-A/B primer pool amplified rearranged TRB by multiplex touch-down PCR. TCRdb used MiXCR to reprocess the multiplex PCR reads, holding one entry per CDR3 protein. Of 10,000 to 12,000 distinct CDR3 sequences listed, 20% to 30% are singletons. TCR beta rearrangements were amplified from peripheral blood genomic DNA. Input material: blood. The receptors were gathered from a human donor in good health.

The V and J genes are TRBV28 and TRBJ2-2; 9 bases fit TRBD1. J lost 5 bases, V lost 6 bases, and 7 bases had no gene match. The length of the CDR3 is 15 residues. The germline V gene encodes CDR1 MDHEN and CDR2 SYDVKM. The CDR3 nucleotides read TGTGCCAGCAGGAGGACAGGGGACGGGACCGGGGAGCTGTTTTTT. It specifies CASRRTGDGTGELFF. Supplemented by reference TRBV28 and TRBJ2-2, the full variable domain reads DVKVTQSSRYLVKRTGEKVFLECVQDMDHENMFWYRQDPGLGLRLIYFSYDVKMKEKGDIPEGYSVSREKKERFSLILESASTNQTSMYLCASRRTGDGTGELFFGEGSRLTVL.

This clonotype is judged medium-sized (0.01 to 0.1%). V usage is TRBV18 and J usage is TRBJ1-2, with unresolved D. CDR3 size: 12 residues. V lost 6 bases, J lost 7 bases, and 12 bases lay in between. Germline V gives CDR1 KGHSH, CDR2 LQKENI. CDR3 sequence (DNA): TGTGCCAGCTCTCACTCCGCGTTTGGCTACACCTTC. This gives the protein CASSHSAFGYTF.

Worth noting for this clonotype: A single base separates this from a much larger clone, so it may be a read error. The CDR3 DNA sequence: TGTGCCAGCAGCTTAGAATTAGCGGGGGCTGTTGAGCAGTTCTTC. Translation: CASSLELAGAVEQFF. The chain is built from TRBV7-2 and TRBJ2-1; 9 bases are shared with TRBD2. Trimming took 1 base from V and 9 from J; bases not matched to a gene: 7. Germline loops: CDR1 SGHTA, CDR2 FQGNSA. The CDR3 contains 15 residues.

Sample share makes this clonotype medium-sized (0.01 to 0.1%). The V call is TRBV19, the J call TRBJ2-1; TRBD2 agrees at 7 bases. CDR1 and CDR2 (germline): LNHDA, SQIVND (reference sequence). CDR3 length equals 12 residues. With V trimmed by 7 bases and J by 10 bases, 7 bases remained unmatched. The CDR3 loop reads CASTPGGSEQFF. The CDR3, as DNA: TGTGCCAGTACTCCGGGGGGATCGGAGCAGTTCTTC.

This clonotype came up a few times. The genes are TRBV20-1 and TRBJ2-5; tentatively, D is TRBD1 (5 bases). Trimming took off 6 bases at V and 5 bases at J, with 31 bases between the two ends. The CDR3 totals 18 residues. Germline V lookup: CDR1 DFQATT, CDR2 SNEGSKA (reference sequence). CDR3 in DNA: TGCAGTGCCACCACCCCTGACACAGGAGTACTGGATTTGGAGACCCAGTACTTC. The encoded protein is CSATTPDTGVLDLETQYF.

By its share, this clonotype is medium-sized (0.01 to 0.1%). The gene calls are TRBV5-5 and TRBJ2-7, with D possibly matching TRBD1 (6 bases). The V gene's germline CDR1 is SGHKS and CDR2 YYEKEE (reference sequence). This CDR3 has 13 residues. V gave up 2 bases and J gave up 9 bases, with 15 bases separating them. CDR3: CASSFETGMRQYF. DNA for the CDR3: TGTGCCAGCAGCTTCGAGACAGGAATGCGGCAGTACTTC.

The chain uses TRBV28 and TRBJ2-3, with D perhaps TRBD2 (5 bases). CDR1 and CDR2 (germline): MDHEN, SYDVKM. The ends were cut back, 7 bases at V and 2 bases at J, with 10 bases in the middle. The CDR3 sequence is 13 residues long. The CDR3 sequence is CASTIGLTDTQYF. CDR3 sequence (DNA): TGTGCCAGCACCATCGGACTCACAGATACGCAGTATTTT.

This clonotype is medium-sized (0.01 to 0.1%) by share. J is TRBJ2-7 and V is TRBV12-3 or TRBV12-4, with a possible D match to TRBD2 (6 bases). Trimming left V 6 bases short and J 5 bases short, with 8 bases between. The CDR3 is 11 amino acids. CDR3 region: CASSPGDEQYF. CDR3 bases: TGTGCCAGCAGCCCGGGGGACGAGCAGTACTTC.

This clonotype was seen more than once but under ten times. This rearrangement joins TRBV27 to TRBJ1-1; a weak D match, TRBD1 (5 bases). This CDR3 is 15 amino acids long. V lost 5 bases to trimming and J lost 2 bases, with 15 bases between them. Germline V lookup: CDR1 MNHEY, CDR2 SMNVEV (reference sequence). In nucleotides, the CDR3 is TGTGCCAGCAGTCCCGTTCGGGGGGGTAACACTGAAGCTTTCTTT. Protein: CASSPVRGGNTEAFF.

Comments on this clonotype: This could be a read error, since a much larger clone is one nucleotide away. The rearrangement joins TRBV6-5 to TRBJ1-6; D ambiguous. The CDR3 is 15 amino acids. V lost 0 bases to trimming and J lost 9 bases, with 12 bases between them. The germline gives CDR1 MNHEY, CDR2 SVGAGI. The CDR3 DNA is TGTGCCAGCAGTTACTCGAGTGGGAGCATTTCACCCCTCCACTTT. Translation: CASSYSSGSISPLHF.

By frequency in the sample, this clonotype is medium-sized. The V call is TRBV6-1, the J call TRBJ2-1; 7 bases agree with TRBD2. V shed 8 bases, J shed 8 bases, and the junction held 9 bases outside the gene matches. This CDR3 comprises 13 residues. Per germline, CDR1 MNHNS and CDR2 SASEGT. Here the CDR3 reads CASGIGGVDEQFF. The CDR3 nucleotides are TGTGCCAGCGGAATTGGGGGGGTTGATGAGCAGTTCTTC.

About this clonotype itself: A much larger clone lies one base from this, so it may be a read error. The rearrangement joins TRBV7-6 to TRBJ2-3; tentative D call: TRBD2 (7 bases). There are 15 residues in the CDR3. Germline lookup yields CDR1 SGHVS and CDR2 FNYEAQ. The CDR3 DNA is TGTACCAGCAGCTTACGGGGGGCGAGCACAGATACGCAGTATTTT. Protein product: CTSSLRGASTDTQYF.

Only a few counts were recorded for this clonotype. The chain links TRBV7-9 to TRBJ1-2; perhaps TRBD1 as D (6 bases). The germline V gene has CDR1 SEHNR and CDR2 FQNEAQ (reference sequence). The CDR3 contains 13 residues. The V end lost 1 base, the J end lost 6 bases, and 9 bases lay between the germline ends. The CDR3, as DNA: TGTGCCAGCAGCTTAGTAGGGGGGGATGGCTACACCTTC. Translation: CASSLVGGDGYTF. The whole variable domain, remainder taken from reference TRBV7-9 and TRBJ1-2, is DTGVSQNPRHKITKRGQNVTFRCDPISEHNRLYWYRQTLGQGPEFLTYFQNEAQLEKSRLLSDRFSAERPKGSFSTLEIQRTEQGDSAMYLCASSLVGGDGYTFGSGTRLTVV.

A few counts support this clonotype. In nucleotides, the CDR3 is TGTGCCAGCAGCTTGGATGCAGGGGGGGACAATGAGCAGTTCTTC. It specifies CASSLDAGGDNEQFF. The chain is built from TRBV5-5 and TRBJ2-1, with D perhaps given as TRBD1 or TRBD2 (7 bases each). The germline V gene encodes CDR1 SGHKS and CDR2 YYEKEE (reference sequence). The V end was cut by 0 bases, the J end by 5 bases, with 12 bases between. The CDR3 is made up of 15 amino acids.

The V gene is TRBV18, the J gene TRBJ1-1; maybe TRBD1 (6 bases). Trimming took 3 bases from V and 1 from J, leaving 12 bases between them. Germline CDR1 reads KGHSH; CDR2 reads LQKENI. The CDR3 is made up of 15 amino acids. The CDR3 region has the DNA TGTGCCAGCTCACCCTCCAGGGGTAAGAACACTGAAGCTTTCTTT. Its translation: CASSPSRGKNTEAFF.

For this clonotype: A read error may be the cause here, since a much bigger clone is one base away. The chain joins TRBV29-1 to TRBJ2-4; D is ambiguous. Germline values: CDR1 SQVTM, CDR2 ANQGSEA. This CDR3 contains 12 residues. Trimming took off 5 bases at V and 5 bases at J, with 10 bases between the two ends. The DNA of the CDR3 is TGCAGCGTTCTTGACTGGGAAAACATTCAGTACTTC. Translating it yields CSVLDWENIQYF.

V gene TRBV30 combines with J gene TRBJ2-5, with D perhaps matching TRBD1 or TRBD2 (6 bases each). The V end was cut by 0 bases, the J end by 11 bases, with 13 bases between. CDR3 length equals 12 residues. Germline CDR1 is GTSNPN and CDR2 is SVGIG (reference sequence). The CDR3 region is CAWSVQGGEQYF. CDR3 nucleotide sequence: TGTGCCTGGAGTGTACAGGGAGGAGAGCAGTACTTC.

The chain carries TRBV12-3 or TRBV12-4 and TRBJ2-4; D is unresolved. The V end lost 2 bases, the J end lost 5 bases, and 7 bases lay between the germline ends. The CDR3 is made up of 13 amino acids. CDR3 DNA sequence: TGTGCCAGCAGTTTATACCAGCAAAACATTCAGTACTTC. As protein: CASSLYQQNIQYF.

This clonotype is medium-sized within its sample. This chain joins TRBV7-2 and TRBJ2-3, with TRBD2 identical over 8 bases. Germline V gene lookup returns CDR1 SGHTA and CDR2 FQGNSA. The junction had 5 bases not matched to a gene; V was cut back by 1 base and J by 2 bases. The CDR3 spans 16 residues. The CDR3 DNA reads TGTGCCAGCAGCTTAGGGGCGGGGGGTCCCACAGATACGCAGTATTTT. Amino acid sequence: CASSLGAGGPTDTQYF.

The V gene is TRBV5-1, the J gene TRBJ1-1; maybe TRBD1 (6 bases). CDR1 is SGHRS, CDR2 YFSETQ, per germline. The V end was cut by 4 bases, the J end by 1 base, with 11 bases between. This CDR3 is built from 14 residues. This CDR3 reads CASSLSTGNTEAFF. Here the CDR3 DNA reads TGCGCCAGCAGCCTATCGACAGGGAACACTGAAGCTTTCTTT.

This clonotype was counted only a few times. V and J are TRBV20-1 and TRBJ2-1; TRBD2 matches 11 bases. CDR3 length: 16 amino acids. V gave up 4 bases and J gave up 1 base; unmatched junction bases: 6. From germline, CDR1 is DFQATT and CDR2 SNEGSKA (reference sequence). The CDR3: CSATRLAGGSYNEQFF. CDR3 DNA: TGCAGTGCTACCCGCCTAGCGGGGGGATCCTACAATGAGCAGTTCTTC.

This clonotype appeared a single time. A read error is possible here, since a much larger clone lies one base away. This chain links TRBV30 with TRBJ2-3; TRBD2 agrees at 7 bases. The CDR3 extends over 13 amino acids. Germline CDR1 GTSNPN, CDR2 SVGIG (reference sequence). The J segment lost 7 bases and the V segment lost 1 base, leaving 5 bases of the junction unmatched. The CDR3: CAWSDERGHTQYF. CDR3 DNA: TGTGCCTGGAGTGACGAGCGGGGTCATACGCAGTATTTT.

This clonotype was seen a handful of times. The chain has TRBV9 and TRBJ1-2; 9 bases agree with TRBD1. This CDR3 comprises 15 residues. The J segment lost 7 bases and the V segment lost 3 bases, leaving 10 bases of the junction unmatched. The germline gives CDR1 SGDLS, CDR2 YYNGEE. CDR3 amino acids: CASSADRGRRGGYTF. In DNA, the CDR3 is TGTGCCAGCAGCGCCGACAGGGGGAGAAGGGGTGGCTACACCTTC. Full variable domain (missing parts from reference TRBV9 and TRBJ1-2): DSGVTQTPKHLITATGQRVTLRCSPRSGDLSVYWYQQSLDQGLQFLIQYYNGEERAKGNILERFSAQQFPDLHSELNLSSLELGDSALYFCASSADRGRRGGYTFGSGTRLTVV.